The rows below give T cell receptor beta chains drawn from one sample of a study of cytomegalovirus exposure and HLA in healthy donors. Sequencing was performed with immunoSEQ multiplex PCR; in TCRdb, only in-frame clones are kept and a portion is missing. The sample consists of more than 150,000 clones, approximately 85% of them appearing once. Sequences were obtained from PBMCs. The receptors originated from a woman in her late teens or twenties in good health and CMV-seronegative. The CDR3 runs from the conserved cysteine through the conserved F or W. Not every row has a clone size; where given, it reads once, few, many or a size class.

v_gene	j_gene	abundance	CDR3aa
TRBV11-2	TRBJ1-5	once	CASSPVGGRHQPQHF
TRBV7-9	TRBJ2-3	.	CASSLSGSLTDTQYF
TRBV4-1	TRBJ1-5	.	CASSLAGGNQPQHF
TRBV4-1	TRBJ2-1	.	CASTSPRAGDNEQFF
TRBV18	TRBJ2-5	.	CASSRDSQETQYF
TRBV7-3	TRBJ2-1	.	CASSPQPVGEQFF
TRBV27	TRBJ2-1	once	CASSPGIVSLGNEQFF
TRBV9	TRBJ1-5	.	CASSAQGSGQPQHF
TRBV27	TRBJ1-2	.	CASRAGPLTNYGYTF
TRBV29-1	TRBJ2-2	.	CSVASLRSGELFF
TRBV28	TRBJ2-7	.	CASDPGGKSYEQYF
TRBV6-5	TRBJ2-5	.	CASSYGAGDRETQYF
TRBV19	TRBJ2-7	.	CASSSAYEQYF
TRBV5-1	TRBJ1-1	once	CASSWGRGATREAFF
TRBV20-1	TRBJ2-7	.	CSAKAKGWEYF
TRBV6-1	TRBJ2-3	.	CATNLGGARTDTQYF
TRBV7-3	TRBJ2-1	.	CASSLTSNRAVDEQFF
TRBV5-6	TRBJ2-2	.	CASSFWGGDGELFF
TRBV7-2	TRBJ2-5	.	CASGGETQYF
TRBV5-4	TRBJ2-7	.	CASSTGTSGSLNEQYF
TRBV4-3	TRBJ1-2	.	CASSHQWGGGGGYTF
TRBV28	TRBJ1-6	.	CASSTRQSYNSPLHF
TRBV5-1	TRBJ1-1	.	CASSLNGQREAFF
TRBV29-1	TRBJ2-1	.	CSVASGTSGGNEQFF
TRBV7-2	TRBJ2-1	.	CASSASGRGEQFF
TRBV5-1	TRBJ2-7	once	CASSPIAGGLYEQYF
TRBV27	TRBJ1-1	.	CASSLQQGVTEAFF
TRBV13	TRBJ2-7	few	CASSLGFALSWAGGSHEQYF
TRBV30	TRBJ2-5	.	CAWSVPSGGPLGQETQYF
TRBV5-8	TRBJ2-1	.	CASSPIEISYNEQFF
TRBV4-2	TRBJ2-1	.	CASSQTGTSGGNEQFF
TRBV6-6	TRBJ2-7	few	CASTSRAGLLAQYF
TRBV14	TRBJ1-3	few	CASSQVGGYSGNTIYF
TRBV11-1	.	.	CASSPQAGLGGEQYF
TRBV7-3	TRBJ2-7	.	CASSLGAGGYEQYF
TRBV18	TRBJ1-5	.	CASSPQGIGQHF
TRBV5-4	TRBJ2-5	.	CASSSPGQQETQYF
TRBV6-6	TRBJ2-3	.	CASRTDTPDTQYF
TRBV11-2	TRBJ2-5	.	CASSRGVRGRKQTQYF
TRBV28	TRBJ1-2	once	CASSTGGRDANYGYTF
TRBV4-1	TRBJ1-6	few	CASSRDSNSPLHF
TRBV11-3	TRBJ2-3	once	CASSSGSWGGTDTQYF
TRBV28	TRBJ1-2	.	CASSPTYYGYTF
TRBV30	TRBJ1-3	.	CARTRTGENGNTIYF
TRBV7-7	TRBJ2-1	.	CASSGGTGGSYNEQFF
TRBV30	TRBJ2-3	.	CVLGRDTQYF
TRBV4-2	TRBJ2-6	.	CASTSDAGSGANVLTF